This TCR beta chain was obtained from a study of blood T cell repertoires in COVID-19. This CDR3 has 14 amino acids. Germline lookup yields CDR1 MNHEY and CDR2 SMNVEV (reference sequence). V gave up 8 bases and J gave up 9 bases, with 20 bases separating them. The assay was immunoSEQ multiplex PCR, and TCRdb's table has in-frame clones only and misses some. The table shows about 260,000 clones, with around 87% occurring only once. The rearrangement uses TRBV27 and TRBJ2-1; D perhaps matches TRBD2 (6 bases). The sequence was collected from a woman aged 60-75 years with COVID-19, enrolled during active disease. Sequences were obtained from peripheral blood. This chain's CDR3 is CASQPHRLGGEQFF. In DNA form, the CDR3 reads TGTGCCAGCCAGCCCCACCGACTGGGGGGTGAGCAGTTCTTC.